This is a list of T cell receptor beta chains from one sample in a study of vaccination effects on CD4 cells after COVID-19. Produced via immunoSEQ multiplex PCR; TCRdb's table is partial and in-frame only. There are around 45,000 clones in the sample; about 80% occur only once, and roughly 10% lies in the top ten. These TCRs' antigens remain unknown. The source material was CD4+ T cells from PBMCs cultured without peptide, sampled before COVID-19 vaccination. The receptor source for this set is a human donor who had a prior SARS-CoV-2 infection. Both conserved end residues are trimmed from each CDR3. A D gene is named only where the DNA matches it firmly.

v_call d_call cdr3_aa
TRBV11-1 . ATGQSTDTQY
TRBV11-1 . ASSPEGLLATDTQY
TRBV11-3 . ASSSVRTKQETQY
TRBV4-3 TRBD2 ASSQGWSGGPSSYEQY
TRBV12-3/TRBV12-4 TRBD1 ASSGGDRGQF
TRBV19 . ASSVPSSSYNEQF
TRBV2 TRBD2 ASRPIREGRYEQY
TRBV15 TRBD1 ATSRDYDGTGNEQF
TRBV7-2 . ASSFSRPNTGELF
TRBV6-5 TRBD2 ASSYQIAGVGEQY
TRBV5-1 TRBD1 ASSLDGTGGLEQY
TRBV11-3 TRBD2 ASSLREGHNTQY
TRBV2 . ASSDSAGYGYT
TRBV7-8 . ASSGIGGNEQF
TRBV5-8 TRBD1 ASSLDRGITEAF
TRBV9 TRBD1 ASSVDGTGDKINYGYT
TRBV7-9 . ASSLKGPYEAF
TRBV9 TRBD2 ASSVGTSGSQETQY
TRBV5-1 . ASSLVGEGYT
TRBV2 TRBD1 ASSGGQGDTYEQY
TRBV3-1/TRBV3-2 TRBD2 ASSQGLTSGAETQY
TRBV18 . ASSLPTEKLF
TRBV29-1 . SVEAGYGSDEQF
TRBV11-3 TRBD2 ASSQLVLAGGNEQF
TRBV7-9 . ASSSQFDNQPQH
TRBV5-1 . ASSLWGGGTDTQY
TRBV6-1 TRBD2 ASSEGLAVPREQY
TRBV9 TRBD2 ASSVDGTSVRI
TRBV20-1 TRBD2 SASMRGVETQY
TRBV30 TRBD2 ACAGGGDYEQY
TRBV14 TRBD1 ASSLRTGFLHEQY
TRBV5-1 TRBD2 ASSRTSGTLYNEQF
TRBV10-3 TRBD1 AIRVGQGALGTYEQY
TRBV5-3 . ARSSVAGTNYEQY
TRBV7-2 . ASSLGVAENTGELF
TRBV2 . ASTRSGRNQPQH
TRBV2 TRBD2 ASRLWTSGSPEQF
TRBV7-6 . ASSLIQGSTDTQY
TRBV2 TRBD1 ASRPGTGEHYGYT
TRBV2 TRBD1 ASRDRAYEQY
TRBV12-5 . ASGWGSRGSTDTQY
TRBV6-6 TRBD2 ASSFGGGYNEQF
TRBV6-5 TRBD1 ASSFTGGSNQPQH
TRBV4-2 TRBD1 ASSRGTGGTDTQY
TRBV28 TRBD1 ASSLLGQGDYEQY
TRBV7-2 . AITRGLASNTQY
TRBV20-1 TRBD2 SASNRREGVNEQF
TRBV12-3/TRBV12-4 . ASKSLFGQPQH